The sequence of this TCR beta chain was determined in a study of blood T cells in healthy people across ages. Findings of the study overall: Greater diversity and more naive CD4+ cells were seen in long-lived donors than in aged donors. Reliance upon unsorted PBMCs precluded definitive naive versus antigen-experienced comparison.

The germline V gene has CDR1 SQVTM and CDR2 ANQGSEA. CDR3 length: 14 amino acids. Of note for this clonotype: Its target is not known.

Next came a second PCR, run for about 6 to 11 cycles, which used a sample-barcoded 5' primer along with a J-beta primer mix. Every single cDNA molecule received a tag from a template-switch adaptor with 12 random nucleotides. MiXCR, applied by TCRdb to the 5' RACE reads, yields one record per CDR3 protein. The sample lists roughly 830,000 distinct CDR3 sequences; 55% to 65% were seen once. Sequencing input: blood. J is TRBJ2-5 and V is TRBV29-1; D is possibly TRBD1 or TRBD2 (5 bases each). This TCR was sampled from a young man in good health. The CDR3 region is CGAGTGTNQETQYF. CDR3 nucleotide sequence: TGCGGCGCCGGGACGGGGACGAATCAAGAGACCCAGTACTTC.